This TCR beta chain is from a study of cytomegalovirus exposure and HLA in healthy donors. Study summary: There were about 85 million unique TCRs (from HLA-typed donors) in an early data release.

V shed 5 bases and J shed 13 bases, with 14 bases lying between them. This CDR3 contains 11 residues. Germline loops: CDR1 MDHEN, CDR2 SYDVKM. The PCR ran on 60 Vbeta and 13 Jbeta primers. Clones were read by immunoSEQ multiplex PCR, and TCRdb kept only the in-frame ones, dropping some. Its table lists 140,000 to 150,000 clones. The chain joins TRBV28 to TRBJ2-5; weak D call: TRBD1 (6 bases). This receptor was taken from a male donor in good health and CMV-seronegative. The sample comprised PBMCs. DNA of the CDR3: TGTGCCAGCAGTCACAACAGGGAAGGGTACTTC. It specifies CASSHNREGYF.